One sample yielded the 30 T cell receptor beta chains listed below, sequenced in a study of T cells in Graves' hyperthyroidism and ophthalmopathy. TCR beta CDR3 region amplification was performed from RNA transcripts. A set of HTBI primers served as the primers for a first-round RT-PCR of the TCR CDR3. TCRdb recomputed calls from the multiplex PCR reads with MiXCR, one row per CDR3 protein. This table holds about 600,000 distinct CDR3 sequences, roughly 15% found once. The sample consisted of blood. These receptors all come from a woman aged 40-49 years with Graves' ophthalmopathy.

This clonotype was seen many times. CDR3 DNA: TGTGCCAGCTACTCCGGGACGGGAGGTCGAAACACCATATATTTT. Translating it yields CASYSGTGGRNTIYF. This sequence joins TRBV6-1 and TRBJ1-3, with D perhaps TRBD1 (5 bases). Germline V lookup: CDR1 MNHNS, CDR2 SASEGT. V was trimmed by 8 bases and J by 5 bases, leaving 19 bases between them. CDR3 size: 15 residues.

This clonotype showed up many times. The chain links TRBV6-1 to TRBJ2-7, with D perhaps given as TRBD1 or TRBD2 (5 bases each). Germline V lookup: CDR1 MNHNS, CDR2 SASEGT. V lost 7 bases to trimming and J lost 0 bases, with 16 bases between them. This CDR3 is 15 amino acids long. The CDR3 DNA is TGTGCCAGCACCGTGGAGAGGGGAAGCTCCTACGAGCAGTACTTC. Its translation: CASTVERGSSYEQYF.

This clonotype occurred many times. The rearrangement links TRBV6-1 to TRBJ1-2; D uncertain. The CDR3 runs 15 residues. Per germline, CDR1 MNHNS and CDR2 SASEGT. The V gene lost 5 bases and the J gene lost 2 bases, with 15 bases spanning the gap. In DNA, the CDR3 is TGTGCCAGCAGTCCCCTCAAGGACCTAAACTATGGCTACACCTTC. It yields the protein CASSPLKDLNYGYTF.

V gene TRBV7-3 combines with J gene TRBJ2-1; D could derive from TRBD1 or TRBD2 (5 bases each). The germline V gene encodes CDR1 SGHTA and CDR2 FQGTGA. Deletions cut 1 base from V and 10 bases from J, with 17 bases between. CDR3 length: 15 residues. CDR3 nucleotide sequence: TGTGCCAGCAGCTTAAGATCCCCTGGGGACCAGGAGCAGTTCTTC. The encoded protein is CASSLRSPGDQEQFF.

The genes are TRBV28 and TRBJ2-1; D gene ambiguous. V lost 3 bases and J 4 bases, leaving 16 bases between the germline ends. This CDR3 is 16 amino acids long. Per germline, CDR1 MDHEN and CDR2 SYDVKM. The CDR3 here is CASSFQLGWGYNEQFF. As DNA, the CDR3 is TGTGCCAGCAGTTTTCAGCTAGGGTGGGGTTACAATGAGCAGTTCTTC.

The V call is TRBV6-1, the J call TRBJ1-1, with D possibly being TRBD1 (6 bases). Germline V gives CDR1 MNHNS, CDR2 SASEGT. The CDR3 totals 15 residues. Trimming left V 10 bases short and J 0 bases short, with 18 bases between. CDR3 bases: TGTGCCACTCGGAGGGGGGGAATGTTGAACACTGAAGCTTTCTTT. Protein: CATRRGGMLNTEAFF.

This clonotype was found many times. This rearrangement joins TRBV2 to TRBJ1-1; D call uncertain. The CDR3 is made up of 11 amino acids. The V and J ends lost 5 bases and 3 bases respectively, with 4 bases between them. Germline V gene lookup returns CDR1 SNHLY and CDR2 FYNNEI. The CDR3 here is CASSHYTEAFF. CDR3 DNA sequence: TGTGCCAGCAGTCATTACACTGAAGCTTTCTTT.

This rearrangement joins TRBV7-9 to TRBJ1-4, with 7 bases matching TRBD1. The CDR3 runs to 15 residues. Per the germline V gene, CDR1 is SEHNR and CDR2 is FQNEAQ (reference sequence). V trimming: 6 bases; J trimming: 6 bases; junction bases outside the gene matches: 10. CDR3 DNA sequence: TGTGCCAGCAGGCCTACCGGGACAGTATATGAAAAACTGTTTTTT. Its protein product is CASRPTGTVYEKLFF.

The gene calls are TRBV2 and TRBJ2-6; TRBD1 agrees at 8 bases. Unmatched junction bases numbered 5, after V lost 3 bases and J lost 4 bases. Looked up from germline, CDR1 is SNHLY and CDR2 is FYNNEI. The CDR3 spans 16 residues. CDR3 DNA sequence: TGTGCCAGCAGTGAGCAGGGGGCGCAAGGGGCCAACGTCCTGACTTTC. Its protein product is CASSEQGAQGANVLTF.

This clonotype was detected ten times or more. This chain uses TRBV3-1 with TRBJ2-1; the D gene is possibly TRBD2 (5 bases). Germline values: CDR1 LGHDT, CDR2 YNNKEL (reference sequence). The V gene lost 1 base and the J gene lost 0 bases, with 10 bases spanning the gap. The CDR3 runs 16 residues. The CDR3: CASSQARGSSYNEQFF. CDR3 nucleotides: TGTGCCAGCAGCCAAGCTCGGGGAAGCTCCTACAATGAGCAGTTCTTC.

This clonotype appeared a few times. V is TRBV30 and J is TRBJ1-3; D might be TRBD1 (5 bases). This CDR3 spans 15 amino acids. V gave up 3 bases and J gave up 4 bases, with 16 bases separating them. Per germline, CDR1 GTSNPN and CDR2 SVGIG (reference sequence). CDR3 protein: CAWRSPQGSGNTIYF. The CDR3 DNA is TGTGCCTGGAGGAGCCCGCAGGGATCAGGAAACACCATATATTTT. The complete variable domain, with remaining parts taken from reference TRBV30 and TRBJ1-3, reads SQTIHQWPATLVQPVGSPLSLECTVEGTSNPNLYWYRQAAGRGLQLLFYSVGIGQISSEVPQNLSASRPQDRQFILSSKKLLLSDSGFYLCAWRSPQGSGNTIYFGEGSWLTVV.

This clonotype was recorded at least ten times. The J gene is TRBJ1-2, the V gene TRBV5-1; weak D call: TRBD1 (6 bases). Germline lookup yields CDR1 SGHRS and CDR2 YFSETQ. The CDR3 totals 15 residues. The V end was cut by 4 bases, the J end by 2 bases, with 15 bases between. The CDR3 here is CASSLSGGINYGYTF. The DNA for the CDR3 is TGCGCCAGCAGCCTGTCCGGGGGCATAAACTATGGCTACACCTTC.

This clonotype showed up many times. V gene TRBV20-1 combines with J gene TRBJ2-7; D unclear. This CDR3 is 13 amino acids long. Germline assignment: CDR1 DFQATT and CDR2 SNEGSKA (reference sequence). With 6 bases removed from V and 0 bases from J, the gap between germline ends came to 12 bases. CDR3 in amino acids: CSAGGVYSYEQYF. CDR3 bases: TGCAGTGCGGGCGGAGTCTACTCCTACGAGCAGTACTTC.

This clonotype was observed many times. This rearrangement joins TRBV2 to TRBJ2-7; 9 nucleotides line up with TRBD2. Trimming removed 4 bases from V and 2 bases from J; junction bases left unmatched: 9. CDR3 length equals 16 residues. Germline V gene data show CDR1 as SNHLY and CDR2 as FYNNEI. CDR3 loop: CASSVQVAGGAYEQYF. Here the CDR3 DNA reads TGTGCCAGCAGTGTGCAGGTTGCGGGAGGGGCCTACGAGCAGTACTTC.

In this sample, this clonotype turned up many times. The rearrangement links TRBV3-1 to TRBJ1-1; the D gene is possibly TRBD1 (5 bases). The CDR3 has 13 residues. With 5 bases removed from V and 7 bases from J, the gap between germline ends came to 14 bases. Per germline, CDR1 LGHDT and CDR2 YNNKEL (reference sequence). CDR3 loop: CASSNRGENEAFF. CDR3 coding DNA: TGTGCCAGCAGCAACCGGGGGGAAAATGAAGCTTTCTTT.

The chain combines TRBV12-5 with TRBJ1-1; 9 bases line up with TRBD1. J gave up 8 bases and V 3 bases, and 4 bases lay outside the gene matches. The CDR3 covers 13 residues. CDR1 and CDR2 (germline): LGHNT, FRNRAP. The CDR3 DNA reads as TGTGCTAGTGGTTTCGGACAGGGGCCGGAAGCTTTCTTT. The encoded protein is CASGFGQGPEAFF.

CDR3 sequence: CASSFRGGRDTQYF. The CDR3, as DNA: TGCGCCAGCAGCTTTCGGGGGGGCCGGGATACGCAGTATTTT. This rearrangement joins TRBV5-1 to TRBJ2-3; 8 positions agree with TRBD2. Germline assignment: CDR1 SGHRS and CDR2 YFSETQ. After removal of 2 bases from V and 6 bases from J, the junction contained 5 bases not matched to a gene. CDR3 length: 14 amino acids.

This sequence joins TRBV20-1 and TRBJ2-5, with D possibly matching TRBD1 (6 bases). Germline assignment: CDR1 DFQATT and CDR2 SNEGSKA (reference sequence). This CDR3 comprises 14 residues. The ends were cut back, 0 bases at V and 5 bases at J, with 13 bases in the middle. The DNA for the CDR3 is TGCAGTGCTAGAGATTTGGGGGCCCTTGAGACCCAGTACTTC. Residues: CSARDLGALETQYF.

There are many counts of this clonotype. The chain has TRBV12-3 or TRBV12-4 and TRBJ1-1; D is undetermined. The CDR3 runs to 13 residues. Trimming took 3 bases from V and 0 from J, leaving 5 bases between them. CDR3 in amino acids: CASSFPMNTEAFF. The CDR3 DNA is TGTGCCAGCAGTTTCCCAATGAACACTGAAGCTTTCTTT.

The CDR3 loop is CASSESGGNSPLHF. As DNA, the CDR3 is TGCGCCAGCAGTGAGTCAGGGGGCAATTCACCCCTCCACTTT. The chain is built from TRBV10-2 and TRBJ1-6, with 7 bases fitting TRBD1. Germline V gene lookup returns CDR1 WSHSY and CDR2 SAAADI. The CDR3 sequence is 14 residues long. Trimming cost V 0 bases and J 7 bases; bases outside gene matches: 0.

The table lists this clonotype with a few counts. The chain is built from TRBV18 and TRBJ2-1; 7 nucleotides line up with TRBD1. Germline loops: CDR1 KGHSH, CDR2 LQKENI. The CDR3 sequence is 19 residues long. J was trimmed by 0 bases and V by 6 bases; bases with no gene match: 17. This CDR3 is CASSHRGRQGWSSYNEQFF. The CDR3 region has the DNA TGTGCCAGCTCCCACCGGGGTAGACAGGGTTGGAGCTCCTACAATGAGCAGTTCTTC.

This clonotype came up a few times. This rearrangement joins TRBV7-9 to TRBJ1-2, with a weak D call TRBD1 (6 bases). The CDR3 spans 15 residues. Germline V gene lookup returns CDR1 SEHNR and CDR2 FQNEAQ (reference sequence). V was shortened by 1 base and J by 6 bases, with 15 bases between the two germline ends. Here the CDR3 reads CASSLVSTGYNGYTF. Here the CDR3 DNA reads TGTGCCAGCAGCTTAGTAAGCACAGGGTACAATGGCTACACCTTC.

This clonotype has ten or more counts. V usage is TRBV18 and J usage is TRBJ2-5; 8 bases are shared with TRBD2. Trimming cost V 0 bases and J 5 bases; bases outside gene matches: 5. In germline, CDR1 is KGHSH, CDR2 LQKENI. This CDR3 contains 15 residues. The CDR3 nucleotides read TGTGCCAGCTCACCACCGAGCGGGAGAGGGGAGACCCAGTACTTC. Translated: CASSPPSGRGETQYF.

The gene calls are TRBV27 and TRBJ1-6; 11 bases map to TRBD1. The CDR3 is 17 amino acids. Per the germline V gene, CDR1 is MNHEY and CDR2 is SMNVEV (reference sequence). V lost 4 bases to trimming and J lost 9 bases; unmatched junction nucleotides: 11. The CDR3 DNA sequence: TGTGCCAGCAGTTCACGTCGGACAGGGGGCGTGAGTTCACCCCTCCACTTT. Its translation: CASSSRRTGGVSSPLHF.

This clonotype has only a few counts. V and J are TRBV7-3 and TRBJ2-3; TRBD1 matches 8 bases. Trimming removed 5 bases from V and 4 bases from J; junction bases left unmatched: 17. Looked up from germline, CDR1 is SGHTA and CDR2 is FQGTGA. CDR3 length: 18 amino acids. DNA of the CDR3: TGTGCCAGCAGCAGCAGGTTGGGCAGGGGGCAAGATGCAGATACGCAGTATTTT. Protein product: CASSSRLGRGQDADTQYF. The full variable domain, its missing parts supplied by reference TRBV7-3 and TRBJ2-3, is GAGVSQTPSNKVTEKGKYVELRCDPISGHTALYWYRQSLGQGPEFLIYFQGTGAADDSGLPNDRFFAVRPEGSVSTLKIQRTERGDSAVYLCASSSRLGRGQDADTQYFGPGTRLTVL.

This clonotype has a count of ten or more. The chain is built from TRBV6-1 and TRBJ2-3; the D gene is possibly TRBD1 (6 bases). V was shortened by 5 bases and J by 5 bases, with 17 bases between the two germline ends. The CDR3 has 15 residues. In germline, CDR1 is MNHNS, CDR2 SASEGT. CDR3 loop: CASSRRDTGRDTQYF. For the CDR3, the DNA is TGTGCCAGCAGTCGAAGGGACACCGGACGAGATACGCAGTATTTT.

The chain uses TRBV20-1 and TRBJ2-1; TRBD2 matches at 12 bases. The CDR3 runs to 24 residues. Germline V gene data show CDR1 as DFQATT and CDR2 as SNEGSKA (reference sequence). The J segment lost 9 bases and the V segment lost 0 bases, leaving 33 bases of the junction unmatched. DNA for the CDR3: TGCAGTGCTAGAGATTCGGTCGCGCTAGCGGGAGGGCCTCGTACAATGAGGCGGGTCCTTGAGCAGTTCTTC. Translating it yields CSARDSVALAGGPRTMRRVLEQFF.

V is TRBV4-1 and J is TRBJ2-3; the D is unclear. The length of the CDR3 is 18 residues. CDR1 and CDR2 from the germline V gene are MGHRA and YSYEKL. The ends were cut back, 1 base at V and 0 bases at J, with 17 bases in the middle. Written as DNA, the CDR3 is TGCGCCAGCAGCCAAGTCGCACCGTTGGAGTCTAGCACAGATACGCAGTATTTT. Protein sequence: CASSQVAPLESSTDTQYF.

The V call is TRBV6-2 or TRBV6-3, the J call TRBJ1-6, with D maybe TRBD1 (5 bases). This CDR3 region has 15 residues. The V end lost 8 bases, the J end lost 4 bases, and 15 bases lay between the germline ends. Germline CDR1 and CDR2: MNHEY and SVGEGT. CDR3 sequence: CASGLTGPYNSPLHF. CDR3 bases: TGTGCCAGCGGATTGACGGGACCGTATAATTCACCCCTCCACTTT.

This clonotype showed up many times. The genes are TRBV30 and TRBJ2-1; D might be TRBD2 (8 bases). The V end lost 8 bases, the J end lost 10 bases, and 27 bases lay between the germline ends. Germline CDR1 reads GTSNPN; CDR2 reads SVGIG (reference sequence). This CDR3 contains 15 residues. CDR3 amino acids: CAQRGGTERNAEQFF. The CDR3 DNA is TGTGCCCAACGGGGGGGGACAGAAAGGAATGCGGAGCAGTTCTTC.